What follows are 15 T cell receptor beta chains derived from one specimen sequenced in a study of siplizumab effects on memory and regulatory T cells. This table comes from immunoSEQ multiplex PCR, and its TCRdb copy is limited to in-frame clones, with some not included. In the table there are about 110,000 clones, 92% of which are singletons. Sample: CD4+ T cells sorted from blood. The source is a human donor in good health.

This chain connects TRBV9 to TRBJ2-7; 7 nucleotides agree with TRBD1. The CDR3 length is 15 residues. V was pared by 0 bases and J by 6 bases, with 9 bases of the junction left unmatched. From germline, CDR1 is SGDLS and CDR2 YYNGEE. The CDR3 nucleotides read TGTGCCAGCAGCGTAGTGCCAGGGGGATCCGGCGAGCAGTACTTC. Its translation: CASSVVPGGSGEQYF.

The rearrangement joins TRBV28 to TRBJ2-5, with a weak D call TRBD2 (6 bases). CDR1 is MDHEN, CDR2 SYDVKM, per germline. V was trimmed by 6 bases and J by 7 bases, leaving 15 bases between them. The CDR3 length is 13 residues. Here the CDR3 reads CASRRRELVTQYF. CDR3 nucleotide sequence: TGTGCCAGCAGACGCCGGGAGCTCGTGACCCAGTACTTC.

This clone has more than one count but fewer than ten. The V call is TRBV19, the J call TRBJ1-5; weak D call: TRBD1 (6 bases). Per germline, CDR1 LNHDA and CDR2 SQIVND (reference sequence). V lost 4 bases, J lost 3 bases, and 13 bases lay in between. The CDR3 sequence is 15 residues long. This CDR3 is CASSTPGHDNQPQHF. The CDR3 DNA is TGTGCCAGTAGTACACCGGGACACGACAATCAGCCCCAGCATTTT.

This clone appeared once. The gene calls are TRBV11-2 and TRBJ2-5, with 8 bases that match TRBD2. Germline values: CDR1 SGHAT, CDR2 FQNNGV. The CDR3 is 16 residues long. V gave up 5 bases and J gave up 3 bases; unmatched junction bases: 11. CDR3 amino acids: CASSPGGGLGKETQYF. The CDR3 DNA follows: TGTGCCAGCAGCCCCGGGGGGGGACTAGGGAAAGAGACCCAGTACTTC.

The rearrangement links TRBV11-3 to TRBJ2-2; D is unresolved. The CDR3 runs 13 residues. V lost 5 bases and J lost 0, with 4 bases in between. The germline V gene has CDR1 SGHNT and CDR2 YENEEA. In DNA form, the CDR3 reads TGTGCCAGCAGCACCCCGAACACCGGGGAGCTGTTTTTT. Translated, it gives CASSTPNTGELFF. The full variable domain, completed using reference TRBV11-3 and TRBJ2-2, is EAGVVQSPRYKIIEKKQPVAFWCNPISGHNTLYWYLQNLGQGPELLIRYENEEAVDDSQLPKDRFSAERLKGVDSTLKIQPAELGDSAVYLCASSTPNTGELFFGEGSRLTVL.

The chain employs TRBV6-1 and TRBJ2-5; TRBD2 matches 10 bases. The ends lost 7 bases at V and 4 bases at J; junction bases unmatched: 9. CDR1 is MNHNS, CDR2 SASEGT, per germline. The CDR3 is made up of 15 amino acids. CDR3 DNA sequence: TGTGCCAGCAAGGCTAGCGGGGGCCCCCGAGAGACCCAGTACTTC. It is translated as CASKASGGPRETQYF.

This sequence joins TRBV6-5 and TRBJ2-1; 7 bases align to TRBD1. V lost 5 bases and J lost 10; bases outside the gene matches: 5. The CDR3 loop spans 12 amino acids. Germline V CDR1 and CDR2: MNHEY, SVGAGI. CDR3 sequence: CASSDRVGEQFF. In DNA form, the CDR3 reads TGTGCCAGCAGTGACAGGGTAGGCGAGCAGTTCTTC.

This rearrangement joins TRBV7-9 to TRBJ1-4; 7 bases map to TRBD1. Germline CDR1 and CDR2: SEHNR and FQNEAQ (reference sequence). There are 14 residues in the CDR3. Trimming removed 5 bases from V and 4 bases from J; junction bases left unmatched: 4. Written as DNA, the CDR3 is TGTGCCAGCAGCCTCGACAGGGTTAATGAAAAACTGTTTTTT. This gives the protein CASSLDRVNEKLFF.

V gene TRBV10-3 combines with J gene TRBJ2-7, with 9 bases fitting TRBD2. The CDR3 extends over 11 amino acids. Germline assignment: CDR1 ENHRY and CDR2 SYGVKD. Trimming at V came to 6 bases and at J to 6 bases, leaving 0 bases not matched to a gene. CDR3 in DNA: TGTGCCATCAGGACTAGCGGCGAGCAGTACTTC. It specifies CAIRTSGEQYF.

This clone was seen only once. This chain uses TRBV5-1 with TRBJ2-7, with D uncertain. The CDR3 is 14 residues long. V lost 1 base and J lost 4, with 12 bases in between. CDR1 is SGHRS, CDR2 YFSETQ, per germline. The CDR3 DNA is TGCGCCAGCAGCTTGATGGCTAGAACATACGAGCAGTACTTC. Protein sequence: CASSLMARTYEQYF.

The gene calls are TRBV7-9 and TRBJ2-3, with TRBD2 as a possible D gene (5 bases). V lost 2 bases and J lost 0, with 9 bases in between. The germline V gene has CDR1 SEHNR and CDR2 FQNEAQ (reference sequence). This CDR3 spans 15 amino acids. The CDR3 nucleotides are TGTGCCAGCAGCTTATCACTAGTCAGCACAGATACGCAGTATTTT. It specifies CASSLSLVSTDTQYF.

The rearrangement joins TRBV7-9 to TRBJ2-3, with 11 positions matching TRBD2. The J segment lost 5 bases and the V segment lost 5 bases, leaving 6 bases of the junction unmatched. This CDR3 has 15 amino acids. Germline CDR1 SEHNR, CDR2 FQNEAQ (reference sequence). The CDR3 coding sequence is TGTGCCAGCAGCCCTCGACTAGCGGGAAGAGATACGCAGTATTTT. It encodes CASSPRLAGRDTQYF.

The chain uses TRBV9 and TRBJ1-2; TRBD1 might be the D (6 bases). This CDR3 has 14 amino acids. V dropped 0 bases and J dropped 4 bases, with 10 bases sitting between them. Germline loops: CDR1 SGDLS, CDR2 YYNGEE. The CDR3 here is CASSVAGASYGYTF. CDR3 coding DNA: TGTGCCAGCAGCGTAGCAGGGGCGAGCTATGGCTACACCTTC.

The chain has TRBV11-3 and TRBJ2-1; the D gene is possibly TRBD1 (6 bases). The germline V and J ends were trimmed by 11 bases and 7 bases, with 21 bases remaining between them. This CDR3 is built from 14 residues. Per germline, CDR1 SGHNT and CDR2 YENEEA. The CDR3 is CAEQGRGFSNEQFF. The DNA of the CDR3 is TGTGCCGAACAGGGACGTGGGTTTTCGAATGAGCAGTTCTTC.

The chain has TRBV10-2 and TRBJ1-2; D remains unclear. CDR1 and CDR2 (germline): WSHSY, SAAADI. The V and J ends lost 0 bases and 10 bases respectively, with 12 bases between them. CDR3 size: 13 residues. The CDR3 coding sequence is TGCGCCAGCAGTGAGTCTAGGTATCCCTTCTACACCTTC. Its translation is CASSESRYPFYTF.